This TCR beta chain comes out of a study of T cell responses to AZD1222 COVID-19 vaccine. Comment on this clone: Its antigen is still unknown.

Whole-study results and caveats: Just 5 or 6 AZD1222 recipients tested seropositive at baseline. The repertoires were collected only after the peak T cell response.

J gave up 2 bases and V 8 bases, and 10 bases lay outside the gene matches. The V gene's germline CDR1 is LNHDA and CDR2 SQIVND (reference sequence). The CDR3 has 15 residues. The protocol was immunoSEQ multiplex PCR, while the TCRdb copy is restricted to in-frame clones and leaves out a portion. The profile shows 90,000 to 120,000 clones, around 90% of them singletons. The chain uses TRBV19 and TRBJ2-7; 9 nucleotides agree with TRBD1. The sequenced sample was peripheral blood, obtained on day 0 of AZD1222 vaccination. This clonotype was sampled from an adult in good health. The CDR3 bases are TGTGCCAGTCGGACAGGGGTGGGATCAACCTACGAGCAGTACTTC. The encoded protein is CASRTGVGSTYEQYF. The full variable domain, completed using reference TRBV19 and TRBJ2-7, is DGGITQSPKYLFRKEGQNVTLSCEQNLNHDAMYWYRQDPGQGLRLIYYSQIVNDFQKGDIAEGYSVSREKKESFPLTVTSAQKNPTAFYLCASRTGVGSTYEQYFGPGTRLTVT.